This T cell receptor beta chain was recovered during a study of T-cell reconstitution after alpha-beta-depleted transplantation in children. Preparation of the TCRbeta library used unique molecular identifiers. One entry per CDR3 protein, called by TCRdb with MiXCR from the PCR reads. The table lists about 640,000 distinct CDR3 sequences, approximately 17% of them singletons. The germline V gene has CDR1 SGHTS and CDR2 YDEGEE. V gave up 0 bases and J gave up 0 bases, with 11 bases separating them. The CDR3 has 16 residues. The sequencing here drew on PBMCs from the stem cell graft donor, taken from the stem cell graft. The gene calls are TRBV5-8 and TRBJ2-3; tentatively, D is TRBD1 or TRBD2 (5 bases each). The clonotype originates from a human donor who donated a stem cell graft to a child with acute myeloid leukemia. In DNA, the CDR3 is TGTGCCAGCAGCTTGGGACAGCTAGCTAGCACAGATACGCAGTATTTT. The encoded protein is CASSLGQLASTDTQYF.